These 21 T cell receptor beta chains were sequenced from one sample in a study of graft-versus-host responses after intestinal transplantation. Antigen specificity for these receptors is unknown. Method: immunoSEQ multiplex PCR; TCRdb's copy keeps in-frame clones and lacks some. Found here are roughly 110,000 clones, approximately 86% of them singletons; the top ten hold about 0.73%. The sample consisted of unstimulated CD4+ T cells sorted from spleen or lymph node cells, taken before transplant. These receptors came from a human donor who was the organ donor for an intestinal transplant.

The V call is TRBV7-9, the J call TRBJ1-4, with D tentatively TRBD1 (5 bases). The V gene's germline CDR1 is SEHNR and CDR2 FQNEAQ (reference sequence). The CDR3 extends over 18 amino acids. The V gene lost 5 bases and the J gene lost 8 bases, with 27 bases spanning the gap. CDR3 protein: CASSQGEGKGRGKEKLFF. The CDR3 DNA reads TGTGCCAGCAGCCAAGGGGAGGGGAAGGGACGCGGAAAGGAAAAACTGTTTTTT.

This clone was observed once. The J gene is TRBJ2-2, the V gene TRBV11-3, with D uncertain. The germline V gene encodes CDR1 SGHNT and CDR2 YENEEA. Deletions cut 3 bases from V and 5 bases from J, with 10 bases between. The CDR3 loop spans 14 amino acids. The CDR3 DNA sequence: TGTGCCAGCAGCTTCACTCGCGCGACCGGGGAGCTGTTTTTT. As protein: CASSFTRATGELFF. Full variable domain (remainder filled in from reference TRBV11-3 and TRBJ2-2): EAGVVQSPRYKIIEKKQPVAFWCNPISGHNTLYWYLQNLGQGPELLIRYENEEAVDDSQLPKDRFSAERLKGVDSTLKIQPAELGDSAVYLCASSFTRATGELFFGEGSRLTVL.

CDR3 in amino acids: CASSGDRGPPWTEAFF. CDR3 sequence (DNA): TGCGCCAGCAGCGGGGACAGGGGGCCCCCCTGGACTGAAGCTTTCTTT. The gene calls are TRBV5-1 and TRBJ1-1; TRBD1 agrees at 12 bases. The CDR3 is made up of 16 amino acids. Trimming took 4 bases from V and 5 from J; bases not matched to a gene: 9. Looked up from germline, CDR1 is SGHRS and CDR2 is YFSETQ.

The chain uses TRBV5-1 and TRBJ1-1; D ambiguous. The V gene's germline CDR1 is SGHRS and CDR2 YFSETQ. Trimming removed 0 bases at V and 0 bases at J, with 9 bases between. This CDR3 spans 15 amino acids. The CDR3 coding sequence is TGCGCCAGCAGCTTGGCCGGCCGCCTGAACACTGAAGCTTTCTTT. Protein sequence: CASSLAGRLNTEAFF.

The genes are TRBV5-6 and TRBJ1-2, with TRBD1 matching over 10 bases. Germline V gives CDR1 SGHDT, CDR2 YYEEEE. The CDR3 contains 15 residues. V dropped 2 bases and J dropped 7; count of bases not matched to a gene: 8. The chain's CDR3 is CASSFAPTGGTGYTF. The DNA for the CDR3 is TGTGCCAGCAGCTTCGCACCGACAGGGGGCACTGGCTACACCTTC.

The count of this clone is one. The genes are TRBV2 and TRBJ2-2, with 7 bases identical to TRBD1. Trimming removed 6 bases from V and 1 base from J; junction bases left unmatched: 5. The CDR3 runs 15 residues. Germline V gene lookup returns CDR1 SNHLY and CDR2 FYNNEI. The CDR3 region has the DNA TGTGCCAGCAGATCCGGGACAGTGAACACCGGGGAGCTGTTTTTT. Protein product: CASRSGTVNTGELFF.

V usage is TRBV30 and J usage is TRBJ2-7; 13 bases are a match to TRBD2. The CDR3 spans 16 residues. Germline CDR1 reads GTSNPN; CDR2 reads SVGIG (reference sequence). The V and J ends lost 2 bases and 6 bases, in that order; junction bases with no gene match: 10. DNA for the CDR3: TGTGCCTGGAGTCTATACGGACTAGCGGGAGCGGGCGAGCAGTACTTC. Its translation is CAWSLYGLAGAGEQYF. Together with reference TRBV30 and TRBJ2-7, the CDR3 gives the full variable domain: SQTIHQWPATLVQPVGSPLSLECTVEGTSNPNLYWYRQAAGRGLQLLFYSVGIGQISSEVPQNLSASRPQDRQFILSSKKLLLSDSGFYLCAWSLYGLAGAGEQYFGPGTRLTVT.

J is TRBJ2-7 and V is TRBV5-6, with 11 bases matching TRBD1. CDR1 and CDR2 from the germline V gene are SGHDT and YYEEEE. The CDR3 is 14 residues long. Trimming at V came to 0 bases and at J to 7 bases, leaving 3 bases not matched to a gene. This CDR3 reads CASSLGDRGREQYF. For the CDR3, the DNA is TGTGCCAGCAGCTTGGGGGACAGGGGGAGAGAGCAGTACTTC.

The chain combines TRBV5-4 with TRBJ2-2; 10 bases line up with TRBD2. Germline trimming cut 2 bases from V and 4 bases from J; bases unmatched to any gene: 5. Germline V CDR1 and CDR2: SGHNT, YYREEE (reference sequence). The CDR3 has 16 residues. The CDR3 reads CASSFSGGPLTGELFF. CDR3 DNA sequence: TGTGCCAGCAGCTTTAGCGGGGGGCCCCTCACCGGGGAGCTGTTTTTT.

This clone appeared once. The rearrangement joins TRBV4-1 to TRBJ2-6; D gene ambiguous. Germline lookup yields CDR1 MGHRA and CDR2 YSYEKL. This CDR3 has 17 amino acids. The V end lost 0 bases, the J end lost 2 bases, and 11 bases lay between the germline ends. The CDR3 region is CASSQDKAVTGANVLTF. The CDR3 nucleotides read TGCGCCAGCAGCCAAGATAAGGCGGTCACTGGGGCCAACGTCCTGACTTTC.

V usage is TRBV9 and J usage is TRBJ2-5; weak D call: TRBD2 (6 bases). This CDR3 is built from 15 residues. V was clipped by 3 bases and J by 0 bases, with 12 bases between them. The germline gives CDR1 SGDLS, CDR2 YYNGEE. The chain's CDR3 is CASSASGGYQETQYF. The CDR3 coding sequence is TGTGCCAGCAGCGCCAGTGGGGGGTACCAAGAGACCCAGTACTTC.

This clone occurred a few times. J is TRBJ2-1 and V is TRBV28; 8 bases are a match to TRBD2. From germline, CDR1 is MDHEN and CDR2 SYDVKM. This CDR3 has 15 amino acids. Trimming cost V 2 bases and J 4 bases; bases outside gene matches: 4. CDR3 residues: CASSLPGLEYNEQFF. The CDR3 DNA is TGTGCCAGCAGTTTACCGGGACTAGAATACAATGAGCAGTTCTTC.

The V and J genes are TRBV25-1 and TRBJ2-1; D call uncertain. The CDR3 is made up of 15 amino acids. With 4 bases removed from V and 3 bases from J, the gap between germline ends came to 13 bases. Germline assignment: CDR1 MGHDK and CDR2 SYGVNS. The CDR3 reads CASSGLLDIYNEQFF. The CDR3 bases are TGTGCCAGCAGTGGGCTTCTCGACATCTACAATGAGCAGTTCTTC.

The chain uses TRBV10-3 and TRBJ2-3; D is unclear. This CDR3 contains 15 residues. Trimming removed 7 bases at V and 2 bases at J, with 16 bases between. Germline values: CDR1 ENHRY, CDR2 SYGVKD. CDR3 protein: CAIKAMTRNTDTQYF. CDR3 in DNA: TGTGCCATCAAGGCCATGACCAGAAACACAGATACGCAGTATTTT.

This clone was seen more than once but under ten times. The V gene is TRBV7-9, the J gene TRBJ1-1; maybe TRBD1 (6 bases). V was shortened by 5 bases and J by 3 bases, with 13 bases between the two germline ends. Germline V gene sequence: CDR1 SEHNR, CDR2 FQNEAQ (reference sequence). This CDR3 is built from 14 residues. The CDR3 coding sequence is TGTGCCAGCAGCCCGTTTGGACAGCACACTGAAGCTTTCTTT. This translates into CASSPFGQHTEAFF.

This clone occurred a few times. The V call is TRBV6-1, the J call TRBJ2-2; perhaps TRBD1 as D (6 bases). CDR3 length: 15 amino acids. Germline V CDR1 and CDR2: MNHNS, SASEGT. The V gene lost 2 bases and the J gene lost 6 bases, with 13 bases spanning the gap. Here the CDR3 reads CASSELQGYSGELFF. In DNA, the CDR3 is TGTGCCAGCAGTGAATTACAGGGATACTCCGGGGAGCTGTTTTTT.

A remark on this clone: At one of its ends the junction is not consistent with the germline gene, which may arise from a read error. The V gene is TRBV5-5, the J gene TRBJ2-5; 7 positions agree with TRBD1. Germline V gene data show CDR1 as SGHKS and CDR2 as YYEKEE (reference sequence). The CDR3 totals 12 residues. The DNA of the CDR3 is TGTGCCAGCAGCTTCTCATCCGACAGGGCGGACTTC. Amino acids: CASSFSSDRADF.

The chain uses TRBV5-5 and TRBJ2-3, with D perhaps matching TRBD1 (6 bases). Germline CDR1 and CDR2: SGHKS and YYEKEE (reference sequence). This CDR3 has 16 residues. V dropped 4 bases and J dropped 0 bases, with 15 bases sitting between them. The DNA for the CDR3 is TGTGCCAGCAGCCTGGGACAAACTACTAGCACAGATACGCAGTATTTT. Amino acids: CASSLGQTTSTDTQYF.

The chain joins TRBV7-2 to TRBJ2-5; TRBD1 or TRBD2 may be the D gene (5 bases each). The end of the DNA aligns better with TRBJ2-7, so the J call may be wrong. Germline-derived CDR1 and CDR2 are SGHTA and FQGNSA. This CDR3 has 16 residues. The CDR3 coding sequence is TGTGCCAGCAGCCCAAAGGGACCGGCAAGTCCCTACGAGCAGTACTTC. Translated: CASSPKGPASPYEQYF.

The rearrangement uses TRBV7-9 and TRBJ1-2; no clear D gene. The V gene lost 1 base and the J gene lost 4 bases, with 13 bases spanning the gap. CDR3 size: 15 residues. The V gene's germline CDR1 is SEHNR and CDR2 FQNEAQ (reference sequence). CDR3: CASSLVLGSSYGYTF. In nucleotides, the CDR3 is TGTGCCAGCAGCTTAGTCCTGGGCAGTTCCTATGGCTACACCTTC.

This clone was recorded a few times. The chain couples TRBV10-2 to TRBJ1-1; perhaps TRBD1 as D (5 bases). Trimming took off 1 base at V and 0 bases at J, with 12 bases between the two ends. CDR3 length equals 16 residues. Germline V lookup: CDR1 WSHSY, CDR2 SAAADI. CDR3 sequence: CASSEWGGSVNTEAFF. For the CDR3, the DNA is TGCGCCAGCAGTGAGTGGGGGGGGTCGGTGAACACTGAAGCTTTCTTT.